This TCR beta chain was documented in a study of monozygotic twins with inflammatory bowel disease. With regard to this clonotype: Its cognate antigen is unknown.

TCRdb reprocessed the 5' RACE reads and reports one entry per CDR3 protein, with no DNA. Its table lists around 450,000 distinct CDR3 sequences. Broader study findings: Relative clonotype sharing with others was diminished in IBD patients versus healthy twins, particularly with disease activity. Healthy co-twins had higher TCRbeta inverse Simpson diversity than their IBD twins.

The CDR3 covers 16 residues. Per germline, CDR1 SGHTA and CDR2 FQGTGA. The chain couples TRBV7-3 to TRBJ2-1; lacking DNA, the TRBD1 call made by TCRdb goes unchecked. This TCR was sampled from a human donor with ulcerative colitis or Crohn's disease, or a healthy co-twin of an affected twin (not recorded which). What was sequenced was blood. Here the CDR3 reads CASSLGQGSEMDEQFF.